The clone carrying this T cell receptor (beta chain) has ten or more counts. Its specificity is unknown. Trimming took 3 bases from V and 7 from J, leaving 22 bases between them. The CDR3 runs to 16 residues. Looked up from germline, CDR1 is SGDLS and CDR2 is YYNGEE. Amplification from RNA transcripts yielded the TCR beta CDR3 regions. Second-round multiplex PCR followed a first-round RT-PCR using HTBI primers. MiXCR, applied by TCRdb to the multiplex PCR reads, yields one record per CDR3 protein. The sample has almost 400,000 distinct CDR3 sequences, around 18% seen once. The sample originates from a study of Graves' ophthalmopathy and Graves' hyperthyroidism. Points from the study as a whole: Most thyroid clonotypes with frequency above 0.001 were detected in blood too. Researchers report that a 13-signature model separated ophthalmopathy from stable hyperthyroidism, posting 87.88% sensitivity and approximately 81% specificity.

This chain links TRBV9 with TRBJ1-2; perhaps TRBD1 as D (5 bases). Sequencing input: peripheral blood. The sequence was obtained from a woman aged 18-35 years with Graves' ophthalmopathy. CDR3 nucleotides: TGTGCCAGCAGCGCATCCGGGACGGCCGATTTGAGTGGCTACACCTTC. Protein: CASSASGTADLSGYTF.